The 25 T cell receptor beta chains in this list originate from one sample, sequenced in a study of cytomegalovirus exposure and HLA in healthy donors. Using immunoSEQ multiplex PCR, the repertoire was profiled, and TCRdb retains in-frame clones only, with some absent. The sample lists under 95,000 clones, nearly 95% occurring once. The sequenced sample was PBMCs. Source of these receptors: a woman between 18 and 29 years old in good health and CMV-seronegative.

The chain recombines TRBV5-1 with TRBJ2-7; the match to TRBD2 covers 9 bases. Germline values: CDR1 SGHRS, CDR2 YFSETQ. Germline trimming cut 3 bases from V and 6 bases from J; bases unmatched to any gene: 7. The CDR3 is made up of 14 amino acids. Here the CDR3 reads CASSSAGGPAEQYF. DNA for the CDR3: TGCGCCAGCAGCTCCGCGGGAGGGCCGGCCGAGCAGTACTTC.

The chain uses TRBV19 and TRBJ1-2, with D perhaps TRBD1 (6 bases). V was shortened by 7 bases and J by 3 bases, with 18 bases between the two germline ends. CDR1 is LNHDA, CDR2 SQIVND, per germline (reference sequence). The CDR3 is 15 residues long. The CDR3 here is CASTPGETGDYGYTF. The DNA for the CDR3 is TGTGCCAGTACCCCAGGTGAGACAGGAGACTATGGCTACACCTTC.

This chain joins TRBV7-2 and TRBJ2-7; 8 bases are a match to TRBD1. Germline V gives CDR1 SGHTA, CDR2 FQGNSA. V trimming: 7 bases; J trimming: 2 bases; junction bases outside the gene matches: 4. The CDR3 extends over 13 amino acids. The CDR3 coding sequence is TGTGCCAGCACCGGCAGGGGGCCCTACGAGCAGTACTTC. Its translation is CASTGRGPYEQYF.

The CDR3 spells CASSLSLADYNEQFF. CDR3 in DNA: TGCGCCAGCAGCTTGTCACTAGCGGACTACAATGAGCAGTTCTTC. The V gene is TRBV5-1, the J gene TRBJ2-1; 8 positions agree with TRBD2. CDR1 and CDR2 (germline): SGHRS, YFSETQ. J gave up 3 bases and V 1 base, and 3 bases lay outside the gene matches. This CDR3 has 15 residues.

The V and J genes are TRBV6-4 and TRBJ2-7; the match to TRBD1 covers 8 bases. CDR3 length equals 17 residues. Trimming removed 5 bases from V and 4 bases from J; junction bases left unmatched: 16. The germline CDR1 and CDR2 sequences are MRHNA and SNTAGT. The DNA for the CDR3 is TGTGCCAGCAGTACGAACCAGGGGGCCGATGGTAGTTACGAGCAGTACTTC. Translating gives CASSTNQGADGSYEQYF.

The genes are TRBV25-1 and TRBJ1-1; D is possibly TRBD1 (5 bases). The CDR3 runs to 15 residues. Germline V gene sequence: CDR1 MGHDK, CDR2 SYGVNS. Trimming cost V 5 bases and J 6 bases, with 19 bases left between them. DNA for the CDR3: TGTGCCAGCAGTCCCCGAGGCGCAGGGTCTGCTGAAGCTTTCTTT. Its translation is CASSPRGAGSAEAFF.

Points on this clone: Germline is not matched at one junction end, which may reflect a read error. J is TRBJ2-7 and V is TRBV7-7; 9 positions agree with TRBD1. Germline values: CDR1 SSHAT, CDR2 FNYEAQ (reference sequence). The CDR3 is 15 amino acids. This CDR3 reads CASSLGQGSSYEQYF. DNA for the CDR3: TGTGCTAGCAGCTTAGGACAGGGGTCCTCCTACGAGCAGTACTTC. Full variable domain (remainder filled in from reference TRBV7-7 and TRBJ2-7): GAGVSQSPRYKVTKRGQDVTLRCDPISSHATLYWYQQALGQGPEFLTYFNYEAQPDKSGLPSDRFSAERPEGSISTLTIQRTEQRDSAMYRCASSLGQGSSYEQYFGPGTRLTVT.

V gene TRBV5-4 combines with J gene TRBJ2-2; 13 bases are shared with TRBD2. Trimming cost V 4 bases and J 6 bases; bases outside gene matches: 6. There are 16 residues in the CDR3. The V gene's germline CDR1 is SGHNT and CDR2 YYREEE (reference sequence). CDR3 loop: CASSHRTSGSAGELFF. As DNA, the CDR3 is TGTGCCAGCAGCCACCGGACTAGCGGGAGTGCCGGGGAGCTGTTTTTT.

The chain joins TRBV28 to TRBJ2-1; TRBD2 matches 10 bases. CDR3 length equals 18 residues. Germline V lookup: CDR1 MDHEN, CDR2 SYDVKM. J gave up 1 base and V 7 bases, and 13 bases lay outside the gene matches. This CDR3 reads CASNPPWTSGPSYNEQFF. CDR3 coding DNA: TGTGCCAGCAACCCTCCTTGGACTAGCGGACCTTCCTACAATGAGCAGTTCTTC.

V is TRBV11-3 and J is TRBJ2-1, with D perhaps matching TRBD2 (6 bases). CDR1 and CDR2 (germline): SGHNT, YENEEA. Between the trimmed V and J ends, which lost 3 bases and 2 bases, there was a span of 8 bases. The CDR3 is made up of 14 amino acids. CDR3 in amino acids: CASSFGGTYNEQFF. DNA of the CDR3: TGTGCCAGCAGCTTTGGGGGGACCTACAATGAGCAGTTCTTC.

The rearrangement uses TRBV28 and TRBJ2-7, with a possible D match to TRBD1 (6 bases). The germline gives CDR1 MDHEN, CDR2 SYDVKM. The V gene lost 6 bases and the J gene lost 5 bases, with 17 bases spanning the gap. The CDR3 consists of 14 residues. This chain's CDR3 is CASSPQGDLNEQYF. CDR3 nucleotides: TGTGCCAGCAGCCCACAGGGAGATCTCAACGAGCAGTACTTC.

J is TRBJ2-1 and V is TRBV4-1, with TRBD2 matching 9 bases. CDR3 length: 17 amino acids. Germline V gene data show CDR1 as MGHRA and CDR2 as YSYEKL. J gave up 8 bases and V 5 bases, and 16 bases lay outside the gene matches. The CDR3 here is CASSFREATSGGYEQFF. The DNA of the CDR3 is TGCGCCAGCAGCTTCCGCGAGGCGACTAGCGGAGGCTATGAGCAGTTCTTC.

V and J are TRBV5-1 and TRBJ1-4, with no clear D. V lost 0 bases to trimming and J lost 7 bases, with 7 bases between them. The germline V gene has CDR1 SGHRS and CDR2 YFSETQ. This CDR3 is built from 13 residues. CDR3 nucleotides: TGCGCCAGCAGCTTGGGGTTTAGTGAAAAACTGTTTTTT. It specifies CASSLGFSEKLFF. Full variable domain (missing parts from reference TRBV5-1 and TRBJ1-4): KAGVTQTPRYLIKTRGQQVTLSCSPISGHRSVSWYQQTPGQGLQFLFEYFSETQRNKGNFPGRFSGRQFSNSRSEMNVSTLELGDSALYLCASSLGFSEKLFFGSGTQLSVL.

The CDR3 nucleotides read TGTGCCAGCAGACCGGGACAGGGGGTTTACGAGCAGTACTTC. Its translation is CASRPGQGVYEQYF. The V call is TRBV6-1, the J call TRBJ2-7, with 11 bases aligning to TRBD1. CDR3 length: 14 amino acids. With V trimmed by 6 bases and J by 4 bases, 5 bases remained unmatched. CDR1 is MNHNS and CDR2 is SASEGT in the germline V gene.

CDR3 nucleotide sequence: TGTGCCAGCAGCTTAGCTGGGACAGAAAAAAATTCACCCCTCCACTTT. This encodes CASSLAGTEKNSPLHF. The V gene is TRBV7-6, the J gene TRBJ1-6, with 7 bases fitting TRBD1. Germline lookup yields CDR1 SGHVS and CDR2 FNYEAQ. The CDR3 runs 16 residues. Unmatched junction bases numbered 6, after V lost 0 bases and J lost 7 bases. The variable domain in full, with the rest retrieved from reference TRBV7-6 and TRBJ1-6, is GAGVSQSPRYKVTKRGQDVALRCDPISGHVSLYWYRQALGQGPEFLTYFNYEAQQDKSGLPNDRFSAERPEGSISTLTIQRTEQRDSAMYRCASSLAGTEKNSPLHFGNGTRLTVT.

The chain links TRBV4-3 to TRBJ1-3; 12 nucleotides match TRBD1. After removal of 3 bases from V and 1 base from J, the junction contained 10 bases not matched to a gene. The CDR3 sequence is 19 residues long. From germline, CDR1 is LGHNA and CDR2 YSLEER. The CDR3 DNA reads as TGCGCCAGCAGCCAGGTCCGGGACAGGGGGCTATCGTCTGGAAACACCATATATTTT. Its translation is CASSQVRDRGLSSGNTIYF.

CDR3 DNA sequence: TGTGCCAGCAGTTGGACTAGCGGCTACGAGCAGTACTTC. Residues: CASSWTSGYEQYF. This chain links TRBV27 with TRBJ2-7; TRBD2 agrees at 10 bases. Germline V lookup: CDR1 MNHEY, CDR2 SMNVEV (reference sequence). There are 13 residues in the CDR3. With 4 bases clipped from V and 3 bases from J, the junction kept 0 bases outside the gene matches.

Here the CDR3 reads CSVDTRTYNEQFF. DNA of the CDR3: TGCAGCGTTGATACGCGAACCTACAATGAGCAGTTCTTC. This chain uses TRBV29-1 with TRBJ2-1; D unresolved. This CDR3 spans 13 amino acids. CDR1 is SQVTM, CDR2 ANQGSEA, per germline. V was cut by 3 bases and J by 2 bases, with 8 bases left in between.

The genes are TRBV7-2 and TRBJ2-5; 7 bases match TRBD2. The germline V gene has CDR1 SGHTA and CDR2 FQGNSA. Trimming cost V 5 bases and J 2 bases; bases outside gene matches: 5. CDR3 length: 14 amino acids. The CDR3 here is CASSRSGVQETQYF. The CDR3, as DNA: TGTGCCAGCAGCCGGAGCGGGGTTCAAGAGACCCAGTACTTC.

This chain connects TRBV7-6 to TRBJ1-4; TRBD1 agrees at 11 bases. The CDR3 spans 16 residues. Germline V gene sequence: CDR1 SGHVS, CDR2 FNYEAQ. V gave up 5 bases and J gave up 1 base; unmatched junction bases: 3. The CDR3 protein is CASSTGTGGTNEKLFF. The DNA of the CDR3 is TGTGCCAGCAGCACAGGGACAGGGGGAACTAATGAAAAACTGTTTTTT. Complete variable domain (other parts from reference TRBV7-6 and TRBJ1-4): GAGVSQSPRYKVTKRGQDVALRCDPISGHVSLYWYRQALGQGPEFLTYFNYEAQQDKSGLPNDRFSAERPEGSISTLTIQRTEQRDSAMYRCASSTGTGGTNEKLFFGSGTQLSVL.

Concerning this clone itself: One end of the junction varies from germline; a read error may be responsible. J is TRBJ2-5 and V is TRBV7-7; 7 bases are a match to TRBD1. The germline V gene encodes CDR1 SSHAT and CDR2 FNYEAQ (reference sequence). CDR3 length: 14 residues. This CDR3 is CASSSWDRQETQYF. Here the CDR3 DNA reads TGTGCTAGCAGCTCCTGGGACAGACAAGAGACCCAGTACTTC.

V and J are TRBV30 and TRBJ2-2, with D maybe TRBD1 (6 bases). Trimming took off 3 bases at V and 2 bases at J, with 13 bases between the two ends. CDR3 size: 15 residues. The germline gives CDR1 GTSNPN, CDR2 SVGIG (reference sequence). CDR3 bases: TGTGCCTGGAGACCGGGACATCGAAACACCGGGGAGCTGTTTTTT. Translation: CAWRPGHRNTGELFF.

This chain uses TRBV2 with TRBJ1-5, with 10 nucleotides matching TRBD1. Germline CDR1 SNHLY, CDR2 FYNNEI. Trimming cost V 4 bases and J 1 base; bases outside gene matches: 1. This CDR3 has 15 residues. The DNA of the CDR3 is TGTGCCAGCAGTGGGGACAGGGGCAGCAATCAGCCCCAGCATTTT. Translated: CASSGDRGSNQPQHF.

The chain has TRBV27 and TRBJ2-7; 7 bases map to TRBD2. This CDR3 has 13 amino acids. V lost 2 bases to trimming and J lost 2 bases; unmatched junction nucleotides: 0. The germline V gene encodes CDR1 MNHEY and CDR2 SMNVEV (reference sequence). CDR3 residues: CASSLGTTYEQYF. The CDR3 DNA sequence: TGTGCCAGCAGTTTAGGGACTACCTACGAGCAGTACTTC.

This chain's CDR3 is CASSLTGDEVYGYTF. The CDR3 nucleotides read TGTGCCAGCAGTTTGACAGGGGACGAAGTCTATGGCTACACCTTC. The V gene is TRBV27, the J gene TRBJ1-2, with 8 bases that match TRBD1. This CDR3 has 15 residues. Trimming cost V 3 bases and J 4 bases; bases outside gene matches: 7. Germline lookup yields CDR1 MNHEY and CDR2 SMNVEV (reference sequence).